These 4 T cell receptor beta chains share one sample of origin, sequenced in a study of shared clonotypes between healthy human individuals. Assay used: immunoSEQ multiplex PCR; TCRdb lists only in-frame clones, some missing. The data hold approximately 2,000,000 clones, with approximately 90% observed a single time. The sample was naive CD4+ T cells from PBMCs. Described subset: CD45RA+ positively selected. The receptors were sampled from a young man in good health. Some clones in this sample may be carry-over from other donors' samples.

The gene calls are TRBV7-2 and TRBJ1-2; TRBD1 is a possible D gene (6 bases). Per germline, CDR1 SGHTA and CDR2 FQGNSA. The CDR3 is 17 residues long. With 5 bases removed from V and 3 bases from J, the gap between germline ends came to 22 bases. This CDR3 reads CASSPIWGGARDYGYTF. The DNA of the CDR3 is TGTGCCAGCAGCCCTATCTGGGGGGGCGCTAGGGACTATGGCTACACCTTC.

The genes are TRBV18 and TRBJ1-5, with TRBD1 matching 7 bases. The CDR3 extends over 15 amino acids. After removal of 0 bases from V and 3 bases from J, the junction contained 2 bases not matched to a gene. Germline CDR1 reads KGHSH; CDR2 reads LQKENI. CDR3 loop: CASSPPDRANQPQHF. The DNA of the CDR3 is TGTGCCAGCTCACCACCTGACAGGGCCAATCAGCCCCAGCATTTT.

This clone was seen a single time. The chain couples TRBV28 to TRBJ2-7, with D uncertain. Germline V lookup: CDR1 MDHEN, CDR2 SYDVKM. The CDR3 totals 13 residues. V gave up 4 bases and J gave up 5 bases, with 12 bases separating them. The DNA for the CDR3 is TGTGCCAGCAGTTCACCTCCGATCCACGAGCAGTACTTC. Translating it yields CASSSPPIHEQYF. Together with reference TRBV28 and TRBJ2-7, the CDR3 gives the full variable domain: DVKVTQSSRYLVKRTGEKVFLECVQDMDHENMFWYRQDPGLGLRLIYFSYDVKMKEKGDIPEGYSVSREKKERFSLILESASTNQTSMYLCASSSPPIHEQYFGPGTRLTVT.

The chain couples TRBV5-1 to TRBJ2-1; D unresolved. Trimming removed 0 bases at V and 2 bases at J, with 12 bases between. CDR1 and CDR2 (germline): SGHRS, YFSETQ. The CDR3 runs to 16 residues. In nucleotides, the CDR3 is TGCGCCAGCAGCTTGGCCGTGGGCGACGCCTACAATGAGCAGTTCTTC. Translated, it gives CASSLAVGDAYNEQFF.